This T cell receptor beta chain emerged from a study of shared clonotypes between healthy human individuals. General study findings and limits: Clonotype sharing across four donors was observed for approximately 5% of naive CD4 clonotypes.

Only Caucasian adults living in Nashville, Tennessee made up the donor group. V dropped 4 bases and J dropped 4 bases, with 11 bases sitting between them. The length of the CDR3 is 14 residues. Germline V gene sequence: CDR1 SGHRS, CDR2 YFSETQ. Assay: immunoSEQ multiplex PCR; the TCRdb copy retains only in-frame clones and omits some. The sample consists of about 2,500,000 clones, roughly nine tenths of them appearing once. Turning to this clone: Its antigen is currently unknown.

The clonotype originates from a man aged 18 to 29 in good health. Sequencing used naive CD4+ T cells sorted from blood. Subset in this sample: CD45RA+ positively selected. The V call is TRBV5-1, the J call TRBJ1-4; a possible D gene is TRBD1 (6 bases). The CDR3 region has the DNA TGCGCCAGCAGCGCCGGACAGATTAATGAAAAACTGTTTTTT. Protein sequence: CASSAGQINEKLFF.